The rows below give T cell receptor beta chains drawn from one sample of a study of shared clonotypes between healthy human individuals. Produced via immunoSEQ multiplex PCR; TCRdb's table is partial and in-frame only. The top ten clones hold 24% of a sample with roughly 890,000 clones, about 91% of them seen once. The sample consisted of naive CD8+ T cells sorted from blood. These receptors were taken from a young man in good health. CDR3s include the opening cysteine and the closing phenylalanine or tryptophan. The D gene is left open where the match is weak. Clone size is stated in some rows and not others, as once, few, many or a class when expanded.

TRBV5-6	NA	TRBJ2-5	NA	TGTGCCAGCAGCCTACAAGAGACCCAGTACTTC	CASSLQETQYF
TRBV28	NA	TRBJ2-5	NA	TGTGCCAGCAGTTTATCTTCTCGGGCGTACCAAGAGACCCAGTACTTC	CASSLSSRAYQETQYF
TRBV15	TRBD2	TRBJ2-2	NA	TGTGCCACCAGCATACTAGCGGGGACGGGCACCGGGGAGCTGTTTTTT	CATSILAGTGTGELFF
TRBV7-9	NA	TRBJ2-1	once	TGTGCCAGCAGCTTACCCGGGCCGGTAGAGCAGTTCTTC	CASSLPGPVEQFF
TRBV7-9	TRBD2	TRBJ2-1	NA	TGTGCCAGCAGCTTATCACTAGCGGGAGCTTACAATGAGCAGTTCTTC	CASSLSLAGAYNEQFF
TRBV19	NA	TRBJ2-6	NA	TGTGCCAGTACTTTAAGTTCTGGGGCCAACGTCCTGACTTTC	CASTLSSGANVLTF
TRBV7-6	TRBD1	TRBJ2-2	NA	TGTGCCAGCAGCCCGCCACCGGGACAGGGTACCGGGGAGCTGTTTTTT	CASSPPPGQGTGELFF
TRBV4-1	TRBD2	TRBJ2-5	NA	TGCGCCAGCAGCCTTGGGACTAGCGGGAGTGAGACCCAGTACTTC	CASSLGTSGSETQYF
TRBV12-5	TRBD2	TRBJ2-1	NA	TGTGCTAGTGGACTAGCGGGAGTAGTAGACAATGAGCAGTTCTTC	CASGLAGVVDNEQFF
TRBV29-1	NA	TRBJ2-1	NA	TGCAGCGTTGAAAGCCCTCGGGAGCAGTTCTTC	CSVESPREQFF
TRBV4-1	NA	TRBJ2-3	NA	TGCGCCAGCAGCCAAACGGCTAGCTTTGCCCCCCCAGATACGCAGTATTTT	CASSQTASFAPPDTQYF
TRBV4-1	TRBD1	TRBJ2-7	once	TGCGCCAGCAGCCAAGACGGGACAGGTACGACGTACGAGCAGTACTTC	CASSQDGTGTTYEQYF